This paragraph covers one TCR beta chain sequence. Sequencing used immunoSEQ multiplex PCR; TCRdb keeps in-frame clones, though not all of them. Of 45,000 to 50,000 clones listed, around 90% were seen once; the top ten hold 13% to 15%. The data are from a study of OX40 agonist ivuxolimab in advanced cancers. There are 14 residues in the CDR3. Trimming removed 2 bases from V and 10 bases from J, with 15 bases in between. The V gene's germline CDR1 is MDHEN and CDR2 SYDVKM. Sequenced here: CD4+ or CD8+ T cells sorted from blood, sampled in a trial of the OX40 agonist ivuxolimab. The clonotype comes from an adult with an advanced solid tumor such as melanoma, head and neck, liver or kidney cancer. This chain joins TRBV28 and TRBJ1-5; weak D call: TRBD1 (6 bases). CDR3 coding DNA: TGTGCCAGCAGTTTACAACAGGGTGGGGGCCCCCAGCATTTT. It is translated as CASSLQQGGGPQHF.